Below are 8 T cell receptor beta chains sequenced from a single sample in a study of cytomegalovirus exposure and HLA in healthy donors. Primers for the PCR totalled 60 Vbeta and 13 Jbeta. Generated by immunoSEQ multiplex PCR, the TCRdb table keeps only in-frame clones and is missing some. Of over 100,000 clones in the sample, 70% to 90% were seen once. Material: PBMCs. The receptors were gathered from a man between 35 and 55 years old in good health and CMV-seronegative.

The chain links TRBV11-2 to TRBJ2-7; 8 bases match TRBD1. This CDR3 spans 14 amino acids. Trimming removed 4 bases from V and 4 bases from J; junction bases left unmatched: 6. Germline V gene sequence: CDR1 SGHAT, CDR2 FQNNGV. CDR3 DNA: TGTGCCAGCAGCTCTCGCAGGGGGCTTTACGAGCAGTACTTC. Its protein product is CASSSRRGLYEQYF.

The gene calls are TRBV30 and TRBJ2-7, with 10 bases matching TRBD2. The CDR3 extends over 15 amino acids. Germline lookup yields CDR1 GTSNPN and CDR2 SVGIG (reference sequence). The junction had 2 bases not matched to a gene; V was cut back by 0 bases and J by 0 bases. CDR3 in amino acids: CAWSVGLAVSYEQYF. Written as DNA, the CDR3 is TGTGCCTGGAGTGTTGGACTAGCGGTCTCCTACGAGCAGTACTTC.

The rearrangement uses TRBV6-6 and TRBJ1-6; TRBD1 might be the D (5 bases). CDR3 length: 15 amino acids. The germline CDR1 and CDR2 sequences are MNHNY and SVGAGI (reference sequence). The V end was cut by 0 bases, the J end by 7 bases, with 10 bases between. CDR3 residues: CASSYSVTGNSPLHF. For the CDR3, the DNA is TGTGCCAGCAGTTACTCGGTTACAGGCAATTCACCCCTCCACTTT.

The chain is built from TRBV30 and TRBJ1-1, with TRBD1 as a possible D gene (5 bases). Trimming pared 6 bases from V and 4 bases from J, leaving 9 bases between. Germline CDR1 is GTSNPN and CDR2 is SVGIG (reference sequence). The CDR3 runs to 11 residues. This chain's CDR3 is CACQGGTEAFF. CDR3 DNA sequence: TGTGCCTGTCAGGGCGGCACTGAAGCTTTCTTT. Combining the CDR3 with reference TRBV30 and TRBJ1-1 gives the whole variable domain SQTIHQWPATLVQPVGSPLSLECTVEGTSNPNLYWYRQAAGRGLQLLFYSVGIGQISSEVPQNLSASRPQDRQFILSSKKLLLSDSGFYLCACQGGTEAFFGQGTRLTVV.

This chain connects TRBV28 to TRBJ1-4; D may be TRBD1 (5 bases). Germline V gene sequence: CDR1 MDHEN, CDR2 SYDVKM. The ends were cut back, 4 bases at V and 8 bases at J, with 17 bases in the middle. The CDR3 sequence is 15 residues long. In DNA form, the CDR3 reads TGTGCCAGCAGTTCCGAAGGGGAGGAATTAGAAAAACTGTTTTTT. This encodes CASSSEGEELEKLFF. Looking up the rest from reference TRBV28 and TRBJ1-4 gives the full variable domain: DVKVTQSSRYLVKRTGEKVFLECVQDMDHENMFWYRQDPGLGLRLIYFSYDVKMKEKGDIPEGYSVSREKKERFSLILESASTNQTSMYLCASSSEGEELEKLFFGSGTQLSVL.

This chain connects TRBV28 to TRBJ2-1; 9 bases are shared with TRBD1. This CDR3 contains 14 residues. V shed 6 bases and J 7 bases; nucleotides not matched to a gene: 7. Germline CDR1 MDHEN, CDR2 SYDVKM. This chain's CDR3 is CASSQQGARNEQFF. The CDR3, as DNA: TGTGCCAGCAGCCAACAGGGGGCGCGGAATGAGCAGTTCTTC.

CDR3 nucleotides: TGTGCCAGCAGCCCAGGGCCCGGGACAGAATACAATGAGCAGTTCTTC. As protein: CASSPGPGTEYNEQFF. This rearrangement joins TRBV7-9 to TRBJ2-1; 7 bases match TRBD1. The CDR3 is 16 amino acids. Trimming cost V 5 bases and J 4 bases; bases outside gene matches: 11. CDR1 is SEHNR, CDR2 FQNEAQ, per germline (reference sequence). The full variable domain, with the rest looked up from reference TRBV7-9 and TRBJ2-1, is DTGVSQNPRHKITKRGQNVTFRCDPISEHNRLYWYRQTLGQGPEFLTYFQNEAQLEKSRLLSDRFSAERPKGSFSTLEIQRTEQGDSAMYLCASSPGPGTEYNEQFFGPGTRLTVL.

The chain recombines TRBV5-5 with TRBJ1-1; a weak D match, TRBD1 (5 bases). The length of the CDR3 is 15 residues. The ends were cut back, 1 base at V and 5 bases at J, with 15 bases in the middle. Looked up from germline, CDR1 is SGHKS and CDR2 is YYEKEE (reference sequence). For the CDR3, the DNA is TGTGCCAGCAGCTTGTCGTTAGGGGCGGAGACTGAAGCTTTCTTT. Protein: CASSLSLGAETEAFF.